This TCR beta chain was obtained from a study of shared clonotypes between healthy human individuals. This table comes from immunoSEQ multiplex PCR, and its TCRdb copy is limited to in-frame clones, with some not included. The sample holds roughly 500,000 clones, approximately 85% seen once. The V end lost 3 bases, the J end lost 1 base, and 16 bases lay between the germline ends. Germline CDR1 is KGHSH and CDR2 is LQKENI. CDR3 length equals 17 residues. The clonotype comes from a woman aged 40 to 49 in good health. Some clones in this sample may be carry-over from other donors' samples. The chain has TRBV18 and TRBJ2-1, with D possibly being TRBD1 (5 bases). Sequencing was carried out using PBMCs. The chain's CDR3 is CASSPVQTTASYNEQFF. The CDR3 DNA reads TGTGCCAGCTCACCCGTACAGACGACAGCGTCCTACAATGAGCAGTTCTTC.